This T cell receptor (beta chain) was captured by sequencing in a study of CD8 T cells in Susac syndrome. Overall study context: Clinically active disease was present in about six of the sequenced Susac syndrome patients. About 8 of these patients were in remission.

About 0.5 to 1 ug RNA was reverse transcribed with random hexamers. A multiplex approach, immunoSEQ multiplex PCR, amplified TCR beta CDR3 across 54 Vbeta and 13 Jbeta. MiXCR was run by TCRdb on the immunoSEQ multiplex PCR reads, yielding one entry per CDR3 protein. Of some 110,000 distinct CDR3 sequences in the sample, roughly 94% were seen once. V gave up 0 bases and J gave up 2 bases, with 10 bases separating them. The length of the CDR3 is 15 residues. Germline V gene sequence: CDR1 SGDLS, CDR2 YYNGEE. This clonotype was recorded once. Its matching antigen is unknown. Study-level findings and limits: Expansion of Susac CD8+ clones peaked in TEMRA cells and in active patients.

V is TRBV9 and J is TRBJ2-3, with TRBD2 as a possible D gene (6 bases). The sequence was collected from a human donor with Susac syndrome. The sequenced sample was CD8+ T cells from PBMCs. The CDR3 region is CASSVDGGHTDTQYF. Here the CDR3 DNA reads TGTGCCAGCAGCGTAGACGGGGGTCACACAGATACGCAGTATTTT.